A selection of T cell receptor beta chains follows, all from one sample in a study of cytotoxic CD8 clonotypes in ibrutinib-treated CLL. Clones were read by immunoSEQ multiplex PCR, and TCRdb kept only the in-frame ones, dropping some. The data show some 140,000 clones, 70% to 80% seen once. Material: PBMCs, obtained after 12 months of ibrutinib treatment. Receptors originate from a human donor with chronic lymphocytic leukemia. CDR3s include the opening cysteine and the closing phenylalanine or tryptophan. Fields, in order: D gene, clone size, J gene, V gene, CDR3 DNA, CDR3 protein. D genes are given only for firm matches. The listing skips clone size in some rows; elsewhere it reads once, few, many or a size class.

TRBD1 once TRBJ2-7 TRBV7-9 TGTGCCAGCAGCTTAGCGAGGGACAGGAGCGAGCAGTACTTC CASSLARDRSEQYF
TRBD2 . TRBJ2-1 TRBV27 TGTGCCAGCAGTTTAAGGGGACTAGCGGGGGACAACAATGAGCAGTTCTTC CASSLRGLAGDNNEQFF
. . TRBJ2-7 TRBV7-8 TGTGCCAGCAGCTACAGGACACAGAGCTCCTACGAGCAGTACTTC CASSYRTQSSYEQYF
. . TRBJ1-5 TRBV2 TGTGCCAGCAGTGCCTCGGGGCGCAATCAGCCCCAGCATTTT CASSASGRNQPQHF
. . TRBJ2-1 TRBV29-1 TGCAGCGTTCTCAAGTACAATGAGCAGTTCTTC CSVLKYNEQFF
. . TRBJ2-5 TRBV10-3 TGTGCCATCAGGGGGCAGGGCCCTCAAGAGACCCAGTACTTC CAIRGQGPQETQYF
. once TRBJ2-3 TRBV6-6 TGTGCCAGCAGTTACCTGGGGGGCACAGATACGCAGTATTTT CASSYLGGTDTQYF
. few TRBJ1-2 TRBV5-4 TGTGCCAGCAGCCCCCGATCCGGGAGATGGGGCTACACCTTC CASSPRSGRWGYTF
TRBD1 . TRBJ2-7 TRBV5-1 TGCGCCAGCAGCTTGGGGGCCGGGACAGTATACTACGAGCAGTACTTC CASSLGAGTVYYEQYF
. . TRBJ1-3 TRBV7-9 TGTGCCAGCAGCTTCTTCTCGGGCTCTGGAAACACCATATATTTT CASSFFSGSGNTIYF
. . TRBJ1-1 TRBV15 TGTGCCACCAGCACGGGGGTAATGAACACTGAAGCTTTCTTT CATSTGVMNTEAFF
. . TRBJ2-7 TRBV29-1 TGCAGCGTTGTCATAACGGCGTCCTACGAGCAGTACTTC CSVVITASYEQYF
TRBD2 . TRBJ2-3 TRBV29-1 TGCAGCGTCGGGACTAGCGGGAGTGAGTCGCAGTATTTT CSVGTSGSESQYF
TRBD1 . TRBJ1-6 TRBV30 TGTGCCTGGACAGGGGGGTCTCGGAATTCACCCCTCCACTTT CAWTGGSRNSPLHF
TRBD1 . TRBJ2-5 TRBV5-1 TGCGCCAGCAGCAGGGACAGGGGACGGGTGGAGACCCAGTACTTC CASSRDRGRVETQYF
TRBD1 . TRBJ1-6 TRBV10-3 TGTGCCACCAGAACAGGGGAGGATTCACCCCTCCACTTT CATRTGEDSPLHF
TRBD1 . TRBJ2-2 TRBV9 TGTGCCAGCAGCCCCCACCGGCGGGGGACAGGGGCCGAAAAGAACACCGGGGAGCTGTTTTTT CASSPHRRGTGAEKNTGELFF
TRBD2 few TRBJ2-1 TRBV5-6 TGTGCCAGCAGCCCAGGACTAGCGGGACCCTACAATGAGCAGTTCTTC CASSPGLAGPYNEQFF
. . TRBJ2-7 TRBV7-2 TGTGCCAGCAGCTTCAAGGACAGACCAGAGTACCAGTACTTC CASSFKDRPEYQYF
. . TRBJ1-1 TRBV27 TGTGCCAGCAGTTTAAGGACGGCGAACACTGAAGCTTTCTTT CASSLRTANTEAFF
TRBD2 . TRBJ2-7 TRBV9 TGTGCCAGCAGCGTAGATAGCGGGAGCTCCTACGAGCAGTACTTC CASSVDSGSSYEQYF
. . TRBJ2-7 TRBV6-5 TGTGCCAGCAGTTACTCCGGACAGAACTACGAGCAGTACTTC CASSYSGQNYEQYF
TRBD1 once TRBJ2-2 TRBV7-9 TGTGCCAGCAGCTTCCCAGGGGGCTCAAACACCGGGGAGCTGTTTTTT CASSFPGGSNTGELFF
. . TRBJ1-4 TRBV4-3 TGCGCCAGCAGCCAAGTACCTCAGGGTGATGAAAAACTGTTTTTT CASSQVPQGDEKLFF
. . TRBJ2-3 TRBV13 TGTGCCAGCAGCTTAGGGACTTACTTGGAGGCAGATACGCAGTATTTT CASSLGTYLEADTQYF
. few TRBJ2-7 TRBV5-4 TGTGCCAGCAGCCCACGAGCAGCGGCTGACTACGAGCAGTACTTC CASSPRAAADYEQYF
TRBD2 once TRBJ2-7 TRBV4-2 TGTGCCAGCAGCTTGTCGACTAGCGGTTACGAGCAGTACTTC CASSLSTSGYEQYF
TRBD1 . TRBJ2-7 TRBV2 TGTGCCATCAACTCGGGGACAGGTTCCTACGAGCAGTACTTC CAINSGTGSYEQYF
TRBD1 . TRBJ2-7 TRBV4-2 TGTGCCAGCAGCCAGAGGACAGGGGGCCACTACGAGCAGTACTTC CASSQRTGGHYEQYF
TRBD1 . TRBJ1-4 TRBV28 TGTGCCAGCAGTCACAGGGACAGACTTAATGAAAAACTGTTTTTT CASSHRDRLNEKLFF
TRBD1 . TRBJ2-7 TRBV6-5 TGTGCCAGCAGTTACTCGTCGGGACAGAACTACGAGCAGTACTTC CASSYSSGQNYEQYF
TRBD2 . TRBJ2-3 TRBV7-8 TGTGCCAGCAGCGCACGAACCAGCGGGAGTGCCACAGATACGCAGTATTTT CASSARTSGSATDTQYF
. . TRBJ1-1 TRBV5-6 TGTGCCAGCAGCTTTGGGGGGCCCACTGAAGCTTTCTTT CASSFGGPTEAFF
. once TRBJ2-7 TRBV19 TGTGCCAGTACGCAGGGGGGGCAAGCCTACGAGCAGTACTTC CASTQGGQAYEQYF
. few TRBJ2-4 TRBV9 TGTGCCAGCAGCTTGCGACAGGGAGGAAACATTCAGTACTTC CASSLRQGGNIQYF
. once TRBJ1-1 TRBV18 TGTGCCAGCTCACCAAGAAGGGACGGGGACACTGAAGCTTTCTTT CASSPRRDGDTEAFF
TRBD2 few TRBJ2-1 TRBV11-2 TGTGCCAGCAGCCGCACGGGACTAGCGGACAATGAGCAGTTCTTC CASSRTGLADNEQFF
. . TRBJ1-2 TRBV18 TGTGCCAGCTCACCACTTAGTCCCGGGGGGCCGATTACTTTTGGCTACACCTTC CASSPLSPGGPITFGYTF
TRBD2 . TRBJ2-1 TRBV11-2 TGTGCCAGCAGCTTAGATAGCGGGAGTAATGCCAATGAGCAGTTCTTC CASSLDSGSNANEQFF
TRBD1 . TRBJ2-7 TRBV7-8 TGTGCCAGCAGCGTAACTGAGCAGACAGGGGCCTACGAGCAGTACTTC CASSVTEQTGAYEQYF
TRBD2 few TRBJ2-1 TRBV7-2 TGTGCCAGCAGCTCCACCGGGACTAGCAATGAGCAGTTCTTC CASSSTGTSNEQFF
TRBD2 . TRBJ2-1 TRBV15 TGTGCCACCGTGCTAGCGGGGGGTCTCTCCTACAATGAGCAGTTCTTC CATVLAGGLSYNEQFF
. . TRBJ2-3 TRBV2 TGTGCCAGCAGTGGGGTAGCTACAGATACGCAGTATTTT CASSGVATDTQYF
. . TRBJ2-3 TRBV28 TGTGCCAGCAGTTCAATCCTGGGACTCACAGATACGCAGTATTTT CASSSILGLTDTQYF
TRBD2 once TRBJ2-1 TRBV27 TGTGCCAGCAGTTTAGGGACTAGCGGGAGTTACTACAATAAGCAGTTCTTC CASSLGTSGSYYNKQFF
. . TRBJ2-2 TRBV29-1 TGCAGCGTTGGGAACCCAGGTTTAGCCGGGGAGCTGTTTTTT CSVGNPGLAGELFF
. once TRBJ2-2 TRBV7-8 TGTGCCAGCAGCCCGGGACATTGGAACACCGGGGAGCTGTTTTTT CASSPGHWNTGELFF
TRBD1 . TRBJ1-1 TRBV5-6 TGTGCCAGCAGCTTGTACAGGGGTGGAACTGAAGCTTTCTTT CASSLYRGGTEAFF
TRBD2 . TRBJ2-1 TRBV18 TGTGCCAGCTCCCGACGGGGAGCGGGAGCGGAAAATGAGCAGTTCTTC CASSRRGAGAENEQFF
. . TRBJ2-5 TRBV28 TGTGCCAGCAAGACCGGGACAAACCAAGAGACCCAGTACTTC CASKTGTNQETQYF
. . TRBJ1-2 TRBV19 TGTGCCAGTAGTATAGATCCGTACGAGGGGAGCTATGGCTACACCTTC CASSIDPYEGSYGYTF
. . TRBJ2-1 TRBV7-2 TGTGCCAGCAGCTTAGAAGGGAACCTTAGAAAGGGACTTTTCTTC CASSLEGNLRKGLFF
TRBD1 . TRBJ2-3 TRBV30 TGTGCCTGGAGTGAACCGACAGGGGGCGCAGATACGCAGTATTTT CAWSEPTGGADTQYF
TRBD1 . TRBJ1-4 TRBV4-3 TGCGCCAGCAGCCAAGAGGAATCCATTCGGACAGGGGTACAAAAACTGTTTTTT CASSQEESIRTGVQKLFF
. . TRBJ2-7 TRBV4-3 TGCGCCAGCAGCCCATTGGACGGTCCCTACGAGCAGTACTTC CASSPLDGPYEQYF
. once TRBJ2-7 TRBV5-4 TGTGCCAGCAGCTTGGGGCAGGGAAACTACGAGCAGTACTTC CASSLGQGNYEQYF
. . TRBJ2-2 TRBV4-2 TGTGCCAGCAGCCATCAAATGGATACCGGGGAGCTGTTTTTT CASSHQMDTGELFF